Sequencing of this T cell receptor (beta chain) was carried out in a study of cytomegalovirus exposure and HLA in healthy donors. Per germline, CDR1 MNHEY and CDR2 SMNVEV (reference sequence). V lost 4 bases and J 4 bases, leaving 19 bases between the germline ends. CDR3 size: 16 residues. The table came from immunoSEQ multiplex PCR; TCRdb's copy has only in-frame clones and leaves some out. Of tens of thousands of clones listed, 90% to 95% are singletons. The origin of this receptor is a woman aged 18-29 years in good health and CMV-seropositive. The source material was PBMCs. The V and J genes are TRBV27 and TRBJ1-2; a weak D match, TRBD1 (5 bases). The chain's CDR3 is CASSSFRDGGTYGYTF. The CDR3 DNA reads TGTGCCAGCAGTTCGTTCAGGGATGGGGGGACCTATGGCTACACCTTC.